This T cell receptor beta chain was recovered during a study of OX40 agonist ivuxolimab in advanced cancers. Study background: Ivuxolimab is an agonistic anti-OX40 (CD134) antibody, and patients were treated with it. Those treated in dose escalation had hepatocellular carcinoma, melanoma, renal cell cancer or head and neck cancer. Prior therapy, whether anti-PD-1, anti-PD-L1 or anti-CTLA-4, was allowed, and 30% to 40% had some.

Using immunoSEQ multiplex PCR, the repertoire was profiled, and TCRdb retains in-frame clones only, with some absent. This sample yields some 94,000 clones, of which about 92% are seen a single time; around 3.4% belongs to the top ten. Overall study findings and caveats: Clonal expansion from baseline to week 6 occurred in both CD4+ and CD8+ T cells.

As concerns this clone: Its specificity is not known.

The V gene end was trimmed by 0 bases and the J gene end by 2 bases; junction bases not matched to a gene: 6. Per germline, CDR1 SGDLS and CDR2 YYNGEE. The CDR3 loop spans 17 amino acids. The clonotype was recovered from an adult with an advanced solid tumor such as melanoma, head and neck, liver or kidney cancer. The sample in question was CD4+ or CD8+ T cells sorted from blood, obtained in a trial of the OX40 agonist ivuxolimab. The V call is TRBV9, the J call TRBJ2-1; TRBD2 matches at 9 bases. The CDR3 here is CASSVDSASGAYNEQFF. The DNA for the CDR3 is TGTGCCAGCAGCGTAGACTCGGCTAGCGGGGCCTACAATGAGCAGTTCTTC. The full variable domain, its missing parts supplied by reference TRBV9 and TRBJ2-1, is DSGVTQTPKHLITATGQRVTLRCSPRSGDLSVYWYQQSLDQGLQFLIQYYNGEERAKGNILERFSAQQFPDLHSELNLSSLELGDSALYFCASSVDSASGAYNEQFFGPGTRLTVL.